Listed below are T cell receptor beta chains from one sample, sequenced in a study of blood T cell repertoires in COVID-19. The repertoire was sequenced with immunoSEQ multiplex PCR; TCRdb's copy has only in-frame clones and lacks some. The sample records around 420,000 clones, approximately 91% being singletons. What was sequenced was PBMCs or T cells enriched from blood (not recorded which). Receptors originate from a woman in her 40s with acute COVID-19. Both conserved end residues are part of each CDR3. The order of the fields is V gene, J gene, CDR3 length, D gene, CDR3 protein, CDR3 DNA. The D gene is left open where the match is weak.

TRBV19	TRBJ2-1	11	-	CASSPGNEQFF	TGTGCCAGTAGCCCCGGCAATGAGCAGTTCTTC
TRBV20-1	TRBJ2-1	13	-	CSASYPGVNEQFF	TGCAGTGCTAGTTACCCGGGGGTCAATGAGCAGTTCTTC
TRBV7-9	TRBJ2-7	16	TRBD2	CASSLVGGGVSYEQYF	TGTGCCAGCAGCTTAGTGGGCGGGGGTGTCTCCTACGAGCAGTACTTC
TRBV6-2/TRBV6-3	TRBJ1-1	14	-	CASSLAGAGTEAFF	TGTGCCAGCAGTTTGGCGGGGGCAGGCACTGAAGCTTTCTTT
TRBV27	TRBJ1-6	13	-	CASSLVEGKPLHF	TGTGCCAGCAGTTTAGTCGAGGGTAAACCCCTCCACTTT
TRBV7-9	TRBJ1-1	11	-	CASSLQYEAFF	TGTGCCAGCAGCTTACAGTATGAAGCTTTCTTT
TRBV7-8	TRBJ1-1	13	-	CASSPPARTEAFF	TGTGCCAGCAGCCCCCCCGCGAGGACTGAAGCTTTCTTT
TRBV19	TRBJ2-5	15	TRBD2	CASSIVAGEAETQYF	TGTGCCAGTAGTATAGTAGCGGGGGAGGCAGAGACCCAGTACTTC
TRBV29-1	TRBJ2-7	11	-	CSVQTNYEQYF	TGCAGCGTTCAGACAAACTACGAGCAGTACTTC
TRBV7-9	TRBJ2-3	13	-	CASSLGRADTQYF	TGTGCCAGCAGCTTAGGTCGAGCGGATACGCAGTATTTT
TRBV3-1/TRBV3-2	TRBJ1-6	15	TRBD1	CASSLGQGFRSPLHF	TGTGCCAGCAGCCTGGGACAGGGGTTTCGATCACCCCTCCACTTT
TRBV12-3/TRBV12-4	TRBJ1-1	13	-	CASRPGSDTEAFF	TGTGCCAGCAGGCCCGGGAGCGACACTGAAGCTTTCTTT
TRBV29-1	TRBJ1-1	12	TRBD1	CSGRTGWTEAFF	TGCAGCGGAAGGACAGGGTGGACTGAAGCTTTCTTT
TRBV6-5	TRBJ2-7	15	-	CASSYSRRGKYEQYF	TGTGCCAGCAGTTACTCGAGACGGGGGAAGTACGAGCAGTACTTC
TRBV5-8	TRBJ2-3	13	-	CASSPTGTDTQYF	TGTGCCAGCAGCCCCACAGGCACAGATACGCAGTATTTT
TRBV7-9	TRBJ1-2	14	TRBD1	CASSSRQGNYGYTF	TGTGCCAGCAGCTCCAGACAGGGGAACTATGGCTACACCTTC
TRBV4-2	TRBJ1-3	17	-	CASSQQGGARLGNTIYF	TGTGCCAGCAGCCAACAAGGGGGAGCTCGACTAGGAAACACCATATATTTT
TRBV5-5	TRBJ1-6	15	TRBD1	CASSSRDRPNSPLHF	TGTGCCAGCAGCTCCCGGGACAGACCTAATTCACCCCTCCACTTT
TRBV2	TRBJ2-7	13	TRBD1	CASSGTGLHEQYF	TGTGCCAGCAGTGGGACAGGGTTGCACGAGCAGTACTTC
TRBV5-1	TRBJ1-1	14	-	CASSPDGVGTEAFF	TGCGCCAGCAGCCCGGACGGGGTGGGGACTGAAGCTTTCTTT
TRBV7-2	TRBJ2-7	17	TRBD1	CASSLGKGAGHPYEQYF	TGTGCCAGCAGCTTAGGGAAGGGGGCAGGCCACCCCTACGAGCAGTACTTC
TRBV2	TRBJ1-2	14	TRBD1	CASSVRDRGLGYTF	TGTGCCAGCAGTGTCCGGGACAGGGGCCTTGGCTACACCTTC